Below, 21 T cell receptor beta chains from the same sample are listed, as sequenced in a study of T cells in localized non-small cell lung cancer. Assay: immunoSEQ multiplex PCR; the TCRdb copy retains only in-frame clones and omits some. The table lists tens of thousands of clones, roughly 86% of them singletons. The specimen comprised PBMCs, sampled before any cancer treatment. These receptors came from a man between 40 and 75 years old with stage II lung adenocarcinoma.

This clone turned up a few times. CDR3 loop: CASSPRQDSNQPQHF. The CDR3 region has the DNA TGTGCCAGCTCACCGCGGCAGGATAGCAATCAGCCCCAGCATTTT. V usage is TRBV18 and J usage is TRBJ1-5; D call uncertain. V was shortened by 3 bases and J by 0 bases, with 9 bases between the two germline ends. Germline assignment: CDR1 KGHSH and CDR2 LQKENI. The CDR3 consists of 15 residues.

V is TRBV2 and J is TRBJ1-6, with TRBD1 as a possible D gene (6 bases). Looked up from germline, CDR1 is SNHLY and CDR2 is FYNNEI. V was clipped by 3 bases and J by 8 bases, with 11 bases between them. The CDR3 consists of 14 residues. The CDR3 bases are TGTGCCAGCAGTGACAGGGGAAGGGATTCACCCCTCCACTTT. The encoded protein is CASSDRGRDSPLHF.

The chain recombines TRBV10-3 with TRBJ1-1; D is undetermined. V lost 4 bases to trimming and J lost 4 bases, with 10 bases between them. Germline loops: CDR1 ENHRY, CDR2 SYGVKD. The CDR3 totals 13 residues. CDR3 in amino acids: CAISGAGSTEAFF. The CDR3, as DNA: TGTGCCATCAGTGGTGCGGGATCCACTGAAGCTTTCTTT.

This clone is classed as medium-sized (0.01 to 0.1%). This CDR3 is CASGYLGYSNQPQHF. The CDR3 DNA is TGTGCTAGTGGTTATCTCGGTTATAGCAATCAGCCCCAGCATTTT. J is TRBJ1-5 and V is TRBV12-5, with D uncertain. Trimming cost V 4 bases and J 0 bases, with 10 bases left between them. Germline V gene data show CDR1 as LGHNT and CDR2 as FRNRAP. The CDR3 length is 15 residues.

The chain is built from TRBV9 and TRBJ2-3; D is perhaps TRBD1 (5 bases). CDR1 SGDLS and CDR2 YYNGEE come from the germline V gene. Trimming pared 4 bases from V and 5 bases from J, leaving 11 bases between. The CDR3 is 13 residues long. The CDR3 DNA is TGTGCCAGCAGCCCGCCAAGGGGAGATACGCAGTATTTT. Encoded protein: CASSPPRGDTQYF. Drawing the rest from reference TRBV9 and TRBJ2-3, the complete variable domain is DSGVTQTPKHLITATGQRVTLRCSPRSGDLSVYWYQQSLDQGLQFLIQYYNGEERAKGNILERFSAQQFPDLHSELNLSSLELGDSALYFCASSPPRGDTQYFGPGTRLTVL.

The chain carries TRBV10-3 and TRBJ2-1; D is unclear. Germline assignment: CDR1 ENHRY and CDR2 SYGVKD. V lost 0 bases to trimming and J lost 6 bases, with 3 bases between them. The CDR3 has 12 amino acids. The CDR3 region has the DNA TGTGCCATCAGTGAGTCGATCAATGAGCAGTTCTTC. Protein: CAISESINEQFF.

The rearrangement uses TRBV6-5 and TRBJ1-5; 9 bases are shared with TRBD1. V lost 4 bases to trimming and J lost 7 bases; unmatched junction nucleotides: 8. Germline V gene data show CDR1 as MNHEY and CDR2 as SVGAGI. The length of the CDR3 is 15 residues. CDR3 sequence reads: CASSSEGQGGQPQHF. For the CDR3, the DNA is TGTGCCAGCAGTTCCGAGGGACAGGGAGGACAGCCCCAGCATTTT.

This clone occurred a few times. The chain recombines TRBV4-2 with TRBJ1-3, with D uncertain. Germline lookup yields CDR1 LGHNA and CDR2 YNFKEQ. CDR3 size: 15 residues. Trimming left V 1 base short and J 0 bases short, with 7 bases between. CDR3 loop: CASSQGRLSGNTIYF. CDR3 in DNA: TGTGCCAGCAGCCAAGGGCGGCTCTCTGGAAACACCATATATTTT.

This clone was seen once. The chain carries TRBV5-4 and TRBJ2-2; D is undetermined. Germline V CDR1 and CDR2: SGHNT, YYREEE (reference sequence). Deletions cut 2 bases from V and 6 bases from J, with 20 bases between. The CDR3 is made up of 17 amino acids. Written as DNA, the CDR3 is TGTGCCAGCAGCTTACCATCCTCTATGAAGAGGCCCGGGGAGCTGTTTTTT. This sequence encodes CASSLPSSMKRPGELFF. The whole variable domain, filled in from reference TRBV5-4 and TRBJ2-2, reads ETGVTQSPTHLIKTRGQQVTLRCSSQSGHNTVSWYQQALGQGPQFIFQYYREEENGRGNFPPRFSGLQFPNYSSELNVNALELDDSALYLCASSLPSSMKRPGELFFGEGSRLTVL.

V usage is TRBV5-4 and J usage is TRBJ2-1; D might be TRBD1 or TRBD2, each matching 5 bases. Trimming removed 2 bases at V and 9 bases at J, with 9 bases between. CDR1 and CDR2 (germline): SGHNT, YYREEE (reference sequence). This CDR3 is built from 12 residues. CDR3 sequence reads: CASSLLGVEQFF. CDR3 sequence (DNA): TGTGCCAGCAGCTTATTGGGGGTTGAGCAGTTCTTC. Complete variable domain (other parts from reference TRBV5-4 and TRBJ2-1): ETGVTQSPTHLIKTRGQQVTLRCSSQSGHNTVSWYQQALGQGPQFIFQYYREEENGRGNFPPRFSGLQFPNYSSELNVNALELDDSALYLCASSLLGVEQFFGPGTRLTVL.

V and J are TRBV29-1 and TRBJ1-3; D is ambiguous. The CDR3 has 11 amino acids. V was clipped by 2 bases and J by 4 bases, with 3 bases between them. Germline CDR1 and CDR2: SQVTM and ANQGSEA. The CDR3 spells CSVESGNTIYF. CDR3 bases: TGCAGCGTTGAATCCGGAAACACCATATATTTT.

V and J are TRBV18 and TRBJ2-6, with D hard to call. Trimming took off 1 base at V and 4 bases at J, with 8 bases between the two ends. The CDR3 is 15 residues long. From germline, CDR1 is KGHSH and CDR2 LQKENI. In DNA form, the CDR3 reads TGTGCCAGCTCACCACAGGGAAGAGGGGCCAACGTCCTGACTTTC. This encodes CASSPQGRGANVLTF.

The rearrangement links TRBV6-1 to TRBJ1-5; tentatively, D is TRBD1 (5 bases). Trimming removed 5 bases at V and 5 bases at J, with 16 bases between. CDR1 is MNHNS, CDR2 SASEGT, per germline. There are 15 residues in the CDR3. The CDR3 DNA reads TGTGCCAGCAGTAAAAGACTAGGGGACTATCAGCCCCAGCATTTT. This translates into CASSKRLGDYQPQHF.

This clone appeared a few times. The rearrangement uses TRBV5-5 and TRBJ1-5; TRBD1 matches 7 bases. CDR3 length: 16 residues. Trimming took 4 bases from V and 5 from J; bases not matched to a gene: 12. The germline V gene has CDR1 SGHKS and CDR2 YYEKEE (reference sequence). The CDR3 coding sequence is TGTGCCAGCAGCGCGGGCTTTCACCAGGGGGATCAGCCCCAGCATTTT. Translating gives CASSAGFHQGDQPQHF.

CDR3 DNA sequence: TGTGCCAGCAGGCCGGGACACTTGAACACTGAAGCTTTCTTT. Translating gives CASRPGHLNTEAFF. This rearrangement joins TRBV6-4 to TRBJ1-1; D might be TRBD1 (6 bases). The germline gives CDR1 MRHNA, CDR2 SNTAGT. The CDR3 has 14 amino acids. Trimming shortened V by 6 bases and J by 0 bases, and 11 bases separated the two germline ends.

The chain employs TRBV9 and TRBJ2-2; weak D call: TRBD1 (5 bases). The ends were cut back, 1 base at V and 1 base at J, with 8 bases in the middle. The CDR3 has 15 amino acids. Germline assignment: CDR1 SGDLS and CDR2 YYNGEE. CDR3 sequence: CASSVRDRNTGELFF. The CDR3 DNA reads TGTGCCAGCAGCGTAAGAGACAGGAACACCGGGGAGCTGTTTTTT.

The chain recombines TRBV5-1 with TRBJ2-1, with TRBD2 matching over 9 bases. After removal of 0 bases from V and 4 bases from J, the junction contained 2 bases not matched to a gene. Germline lookup yields CDR1 SGHRS and CDR2 YFSETQ. This CDR3 is built from 15 residues. The CDR3, as DNA: TGCGCCAGCAGCTTGGGCCTAGCGGGGTACAATGAGCAGTTCTTC. Residues: CASSLGLAGYNEQFF.

The genes are TRBV9 and TRBJ1-3; no firm D call. The V end was cut by 2 bases, the J end by 0 bases, with 9 bases between. This CDR3 has 15 amino acids. In germline, CDR1 is SGDLS, CDR2 YYNGEE. The CDR3 coding sequence is TGTGCCAGCAGCGTGGAAGGGTTCTCTGGAAACACCATATATTTT. It yields the protein CASSVEGFSGNTIYF.

The chain employs TRBV6-6 and TRBJ1-1; a weak D match, TRBD1 (5 bases). The germline V gene has CDR1 MNHNY and CDR2 SVGAGI (reference sequence). The length of the CDR3 is 13 residues. V lost 6 bases, J lost 4 bases, and 12 bases lay in between. CDR3 sequence reads: CASSQGPGTEAFF. In nucleotides, the CDR3 is TGTGCCAGCAGCCAGGGACCAGGCACTGAAGCTTTCTTT.

This chain connects TRBV7-3 to TRBJ2-5; D not certain. The V gene lost 5 bases and the J gene lost 5 bases, with 12 bases spanning the gap. CDR3 length: 13 amino acids. Germline values: CDR1 SGHTA, CDR2 FQGTGA. The CDR3 DNA reads TGTGCCAGCAGCCCCGAAATTGGGGAGACCCAGTACTTC. Amino acid sequence: CASSPEIGETQYF. The full variable domain, with the rest looked up from reference TRBV7-3 and TRBJ2-5, is GAGVSQTPSNKVTEKGKYVELRCDPISGHTALYWYRQSLGQGPEFLIYFQGTGAADDSGLPNDRFFAVRPEGSVSTLKIQRTERGDSAVYLCASSPEIGETQYFGPGTRLLVL.

V gene TRBV30 combines with J gene TRBJ1-5, with 10 bases lining up with TRBD1. The length of the CDR3 is 17 residues. Germline V lookup: CDR1 GTSNPN, CDR2 SVGIG (reference sequence). Losses at the gene ends were 2 bases for V and 3 bases for J; bases not matched to a gene: 10. DNA for the CDR3: TGTGCCTGGAGTAAAAGGGTTGGGACAGGGGACAATCAGCCCCAGCATTTT. The encoded protein is CAWSKRVGTGDNQPQHF.